The rows below give T cell receptor beta chains drawn from one sample of a study of somatic mutations in cytotoxic T cells in rheumatoid arthritis. Produced via immunoSEQ multiplex PCR; TCRdb's table is partial and in-frame only. The data hold 9,000 to 13,000 clones, with over 80% observed a single time. The sequencing sample was made of CD8+ T cells sorted from blood. These receptors all stem from an adult with rheumatoid arthritis. The CDR3 runs from the conserved cysteine through the conserved F or W. A D gene is named only where the DNA matches it firmly. Rows may omit the clone size; those that give it use once, few, many or a size class.

v_call: TRBV4-1; clone_size: .; j_call: TRBJ1-1; d_call: .; cdr3_length: 17; cdr3_nt: TGCGCCAGCAGCCAAGATTTCAGGACGGCTATGAACACTGAAGCTTTCTTT; cdr3_aa: CASSQDFRTAMNTEAFF
v_call: TRBV18; clone_size: once; j_call: TRBJ2-5; d_call: .; cdr3_length: 18; cdr3_nt: TGTGCCAGCTCAACGACAGCCACTAGGGCTATGACTATGGAGACCCAGTACTTC; cdr3_aa: CASSTTATRAMTMETQYF
v_call: TRBV9; clone_size: .; j_call: TRBJ1-1; d_call: .; cdr3_length: 12; cdr3_nt: TGTGCCAGCAGCGTAGTGGGGGGTGAAGCTTTCTTT; cdr3_aa: CASSVVGGEAFF
v_call: TRBV5-5; clone_size: .; j_call: TRBJ1-6; d_call: .; cdr3_length: 16; cdr3_nt: TGTGCCAGCAGCTTGGTCGGGGACACCTATAATTCACCCCTCCACTTT; cdr3_aa: CASSLVGDTYNSPLHF
v_call: TRBV6-5; clone_size: .; j_call: TRBJ1-1; d_call: .; cdr3_length: 15; cdr3_nt: TGTGCCAGCAGTTTCTCGGCCAGCGTCAACACTGAAGCTTTCTTT; cdr3_aa: CASSFSASVNTEAFF
v_call: TRBV7-8; clone_size: .; j_call: TRBJ2-3; d_call: .; cdr3_length: 16; cdr3_nt: TGTGCCAGCAGCTTAGCGGGCTCAGCGGGCGCAAATACGCAGTATTTT; cdr3_aa: CASSLAGSAGANTQYF
v_call: TRBV9; clone_size: .; j_call: TRBJ1-1; d_call: .; cdr3_length: 13; cdr3_nt: TGTGCCAGCAGCGTAGGTAGGTTCACTGAAGCTTTCTTT; cdr3_aa: CASSVGRFTEAFF
v_call: TRBV12-5; clone_size: .; j_call: TRBJ1-5; d_call: .; cdr3_length: 19; cdr3_nt: TGTGCTAGTGGTTTGGTACCCCGATGGGGCGGGGGCGGTAATCAGCCCCAGCATTTT; cdr3_aa: CASGLVPRWGGGGNQPQHF
v_call: TRBV9; clone_size: few; j_call: TRBJ1-1; d_call: .; cdr3_length: 14; cdr3_nt: TGTGCCAGCAGCGTAGCGGGAAGGGACACTGAAGCTTTCTTT; cdr3_aa: CASSVAGRDTEAFF
v_call: TRBV13; clone_size: once; j_call: TRBJ1-3; d_call: .; cdr3_length: 15; cdr3_nt: TGTGCCAGCAGCTTAGGAACAGGGTCTGGAAACACCATATATTTT; cdr3_aa: CASSLGTGSGNTIYF
v_call: TRBV19; clone_size: .; j_call: TRBJ1-1; d_call: .; cdr3_length: 13; cdr3_nt: TGTGCCAGTAGGGGCCTTAGGAACACTGAAGCTTTCTTT; cdr3_aa: CASRGLRNTEAFF
v_call: TRBV27; clone_size: .; j_call: TRBJ2-7; d_call: .; cdr3_length: 15; cdr3_nt: TGTGCCAGCAGTTTGGGGTGGGGTTTCTCCTACGAGCAGTACTTC; cdr3_aa: CASSLGWGFSYEQYF
v_call: TRBV7-9; clone_size: .; j_call: TRBJ2-7; d_call: .; cdr3_length: 12; cdr3_nt: TGTGCCAGCACCGGAGGGGTGCGCGAGCAGTACTTC; cdr3_aa: CASTGGVREQYF
v_call: TRBV5-4; clone_size: .; j_call: TRBJ1-1; d_call: .; cdr3_length: 15; cdr3_nt: TGTGCCAGCAGCCCAAACAGCATTTGGAACACTGAAGCTTTCTTT; cdr3_aa: CASSPNSIWNTEAFF
v_call: TRBV6-5; clone_size: .; j_call: TRBJ1-6; d_call: TRBD1; cdr3_length: 16; cdr3_nt: TGTGCCAGCAGTTCAAGCCCGACAGGGGGAGGATCACCCCTCCACTTT; cdr3_aa: CASSSSPTGGGSPLHF
v_call: TRBV4-1; clone_size: once; j_call: TRBJ1-6; d_call: .; cdr3_length: 17; cdr3_nt: TGCGCCAGCAGCCAAGAGGTCAGGGTGGTGGGTGTGAGGCCCCTCCACTTT; cdr3_aa: CASSQEVRVVGVRPLHF
v_call: TRBV7-6; clone_size: .; j_call: TRBJ1-3; d_call: .; cdr3_length: 15; cdr3_nt: TGTGCCAGCAGCCCCCAGTCTGGGGCTGGAAACACCATATATTTT; cdr3_aa: CASSPQSGAGNTIYF
v_call: TRBV2; clone_size: .; j_call: TRBJ1-2; d_call: .; cdr3_length: 11; cdr3_nt: TGTGCCAGCAGTGAAGACTTCGGCTACACCTTC; cdr3_aa: CASSEDFGYTF
v_call: TRBV29-1; clone_size: .; j_call: TRBJ1-4; d_call: .; cdr3_length: 13; cdr3_nt: TGCAGCGTTCAAGCAGGGATTAATGAAAAACTGTTTTTT; cdr3_aa: CSVQAGINEKLFF
v_call: TRBV2; clone_size: .; j_call: TRBJ2-5; d_call: .; cdr3_length: 13; cdr3_nt: TGTGCCAGCACTCCCCCGGGACAAGAGACCCAGTACTTC; cdr3_aa: CASTPPGQETQYF
v_call: TRBV9; clone_size: few; j_call: TRBJ2-7; d_call: .; cdr3_length: 15; cdr3_nt: TGTGCCAGCAGTCGTAGTGCTGGGGCCCCCTACGAGCAGTACTTC; cdr3_aa: CASSRSAGAPYEQYF
v_call: TRBV5-5; clone_size: once; j_call: TRBJ1-2; d_call: .; cdr3_length: 16; cdr3_nt: TGTGCCAGCAGCTTGGAAGACTTTGCTACGTCTCATGGCTACACCTTC; cdr3_aa: CASSLEDFATSHGYTF
v_call: TRBV30; clone_size: .; j_call: TRBJ1-2; d_call: .; cdr3_length: 12; cdr3_nt: TGTGCCTGGAGTGAGGATAACTATGGCTACACCTTC; cdr3_aa: CAWSEDNYGYTF
v_call: TRBV20-1; clone_size: few; j_call: TRBJ1-1; d_call: .; cdr3_length: 11; cdr3_nt: TGCAGTGCGTCCCCTATAGTTGAAGCTTTCTTT; cdr3_aa: CSASPIVEAFF
v_call: TRBV11-2; clone_size: .; j_call: TRBJ2-7; d_call: .; cdr3_length: 18; cdr3_nt: TGTGCCAGCAGCTTAGATTTCAGTTTGGGGGAGTGGGTGTGGGAGCAGTACTTC; cdr3_aa: CASSLDFSLGEWVWEQYF
v_call: TRBV9; clone_size: .; j_call: TRBJ2-3; d_call: .; cdr3_length: 15; cdr3_nt: TGTGCCAGCAGCGTAAGTTTCGGATCCACAGATACGCAGTATTTT; cdr3_aa: CASSVSFGSTDTQYF
v_call: TRBV30; clone_size: .; j_call: TRBJ1-1; d_call: TRBD1; cdr3_length: 14; cdr3_nt: TGTGCCTGGAGTGAGGGGGCATTGAACACTGAAGCTTTCTTT; cdr3_aa: CAWSEGALNTEAFF
v_call: TRBV6-1; clone_size: .; j_call: TRBJ2-4; d_call: .; cdr3_length: 16; cdr3_nt: TGTGCCAGCAGTGATTTGGATCCGGTACAATGGAACATTCAGTACTTC; cdr3_aa: CASSDLDPVQWNIQYF
v_call: TRBV6-5; clone_size: .; j_call: TRBJ1-2; d_call: .; cdr3_length: 15; cdr3_nt: TGTGCCAGCAGTTACCAGTCAGGAGCTTCGAGGGGCTACACCTTC; cdr3_aa: CASSYQSGASRGYTF
v_call: TRBV6-5; clone_size: .; j_call: TRBJ2-7; d_call: TRBD2; cdr3_length: 14; cdr3_nt: TGTGCCAGCAGTTCTTGGGACTACCCATACGAGCAGTACTTC; cdr3_aa: CASSSWDYPYEQYF
v_call: TRBV11-2; clone_size: once; j_call: TRBJ2-6; d_call: .; cdr3_length: 15; cdr3_nt: TGTGCCAGCAGCTCGGACAGCTCTGGGGCCAACGTCCTGACTTTC; cdr3_aa: CASSSDSSGANVLTF
v_call: TRBV7-2; clone_size: .; j_call: TRBJ1-2; d_call: TRBD1; cdr3_length: 14; cdr3_nt: TGTGCCAGCAGCGGGGGGACAGTTAACTATGGCTACACCTTC; cdr3_aa: CASSGGTVNYGYTF
v_call: TRBV5-1; clone_size: .; j_call: TRBJ2-7; d_call: .; cdr3_length: 15; cdr3_nt: TGCGCCAGCAGCTTAAACAGCGGGCAATTCTACGAGCAGTACTTC; cdr3_aa: CASSLNSGQFYEQYF
v_call: TRBV4-2; clone_size: .; j_call: TRBJ1-2; d_call: .; cdr3_length: 14; cdr3_nt: TGTGCCAGCAGCCAGGAGAACACAATTTATGGCTACACCTTC; cdr3_aa: CASSQENTIYGYTF
v_call: TRBV30; clone_size: once; j_call: TRBJ1-5; d_call: .; cdr3_length: 14; cdr3_nt: TGTGCCTGGAGTGTATCTGATTGGAATCAGCCCCAGCATTTT; cdr3_aa: CAWSVSDWNQPQHF
v_call: TRBV19; clone_size: .; j_call: TRBJ2-1; d_call: TRBD1; cdr3_length: 14; cdr3_nt: TGTGCCAGTGCTCCGGGACAGGGTGTCAATGAGCAGTTCTTC; cdr3_aa: CASAPGQGVNEQFF
v_call: TRBV10-2; clone_size: once; j_call: TRBJ1-5; d_call: .; cdr3_length: 14; cdr3_nt: TGCGCCAGCAGTGAGTTCGTCTCGAATCAGCCCCAGCATTTT; cdr3_aa: CASSEFVSNQPQHF
v_call: TRBV9; clone_size: .; j_call: TRBJ2-6; d_call: .; cdr3_length: 15; cdr3_nt: TGTGCCAGCAGCGTAACCGGGTATGGGGCCAACGTCCTGACTTTC; cdr3_aa: CASSVTGYGANVLTF
v_call: TRBV5-6; clone_size: .; j_call: TRBJ2-4; d_call: .; cdr3_length: 18; cdr3_nt: TGTGCCAGCAGCTTTGAGCTTTCCAGGGGTTCATCCAAAAACATTCAGTACTTC; cdr3_aa: CASSFELSRGSSKNIQYF
v_call: TRBV19; clone_size: .; j_call: TRBJ2-7; d_call: TRBD2; cdr3_length: 16; cdr3_nt: TGTGCCAGTAGTATGAGAGGGACTAGCGGAGCCTACGAGCAGTACTTC; cdr3_aa: CASSMRGTSGAYEQYF